This T cell receptor (beta chain) was recovered during a study of T cell responses to AZD1222 COVID-19 vaccine. V was cut by 6 bases and J by 4 bases, with 18 bases left in between. This CDR3 contains 15 residues. Germline-derived CDR1 and CDR2 are LNHDA and SQIVND (reference sequence). This table comes from immunoSEQ multiplex PCR, and its TCRdb copy is limited to in-frame clones, with some not included. The data contain roughly 140,000 clones, roughly 88% of them seen just once; the ten biggest clones take up 1.6%. The sequencing here drew on peripheral blood, taken 28 days after the second AZD1222 dose. The chain joins TRBV19 to TRBJ1-2; no clear D gene. This receptor was identified in an adult who received the AZD1222 COVID-19 vaccine. The CDR3 DNA follows: TGTGCCAGTAGCCCGGGCGTAGGAGACCTCTATGGCTACACCTTC. The encoded protein is CASSPGVGDLYGYTF.